Presented here are 4 T cell receptor beta chains from one specimen sequenced in a study of blood T cells in healthy people across ages (dated by TCRdb to the mid-2010s). The library came from 5' RACE. The run used an Illumina HiSeq 2500. A second PCR of roughly 7 to 12 cycles was run with a J-beta primer mix and a sample-barcoded 5' primer. Starting from the raw public reads, TCRdb applied fastp trimming at Q25, assembled clones with MiXCR and retained in-frame beta chains. Each CDR3 protein gets just one entry, which takes the most common genes and DNA from the rows behind it. The sample table holds almost 800,000 distinct CDR3 sequences, of which 58% were seen once. Clones ranked in the top ten supply approximately 20% of the sample. The sequenced material came from blood. These receptors originate from a man aged 25-45 years in good health.

The chain couples TRBV13 to TRBJ1-2; possibly TRBD1 for D (5 bases). Germline lookup yields CDR1 PRHDT and CDR2 FYEKMQ (reference sequence). The CDR3 contains 16 residues. The V end lost 0 bases, the J end lost 7 bases, and 18 bases lay between the germline ends. DNA for the CDR3: TGTGCCAGCAGCTTAGGCCTCAGGGCGACGTTAGGTGGCTACACCTTC. Translating it yields CASSLGLRATLGGYTF.

The chain employs TRBV11-3 and TRBJ2-1, with 14 bases aligning to TRBD2. The CDR3 has 14 residues. Germline V gene data show CDR1 as SGHNT and CDR2 as YENEEA. Losses at the gene ends were 3 bases for V and 8 bases for J; bases not matched to a gene: 0. The CDR3 DNA is TGTGCCAGCAGCTTGGGACTAGCGGGAGATGAGCAGTTCTTC. Encoded protein: CASSLGLAGDEQFF.

The sample holds a few counts of this clonotype. This chain connects TRBV7-2 to TRBJ1-2; weak D call: TRBD1 (6 bases). This CDR3 contains 12 residues. The V gene lost 8 bases and the J gene lost 7 bases, with 14 bases spanning the gap. Germline CDR1 is SGHTA and CDR2 is FQGNSA. The chain's CDR3 is CASGRQGFGYTF. CDR3 DNA: TGTGCCAGCGGTCGGCAGGGGTTTGGCTACACCTTC. The full variable domain, with the rest looked up from reference TRBV7-2 and TRBJ1-2, is GAGVSQSPSNKVTEKGKDVELRCDPISGHTALYWYRQSLGQGLEFLIYFQGNSAPDKSGLPSDRFSAERTGGSVSTLTIQRTQQEDSAVYLCASGRQGFGYTFGSGTRLTVV.

This chain joins TRBV19 and TRBJ2-1; the match to TRBD2 covers 8 bases. The CDR3 has 14 amino acids. V shed 6 bases and J 8 bases; nucleotides not matched to a gene: 9. CDR1 LNHDA and CDR2 SQIVND come from the germline V gene (reference sequence). The CDR3 DNA follows: TGTGCCAGTAGATGGAGCGGGGGTGACGATGAGCAGTTCTTC. Residues: CASRWSGGDDEQFF.